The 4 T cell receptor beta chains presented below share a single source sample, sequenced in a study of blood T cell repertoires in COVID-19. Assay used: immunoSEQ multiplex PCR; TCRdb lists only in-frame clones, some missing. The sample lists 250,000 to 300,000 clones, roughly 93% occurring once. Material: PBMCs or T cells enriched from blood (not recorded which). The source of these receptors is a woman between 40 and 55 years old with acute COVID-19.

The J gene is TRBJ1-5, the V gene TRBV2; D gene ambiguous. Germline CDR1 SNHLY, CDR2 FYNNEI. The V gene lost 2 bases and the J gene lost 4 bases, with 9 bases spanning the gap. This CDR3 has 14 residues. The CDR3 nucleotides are TGTGCCAGCAGTGAAAATTCCGCGAATCAGCCCCAGCATTTT. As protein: CASSENSANQPQHF.

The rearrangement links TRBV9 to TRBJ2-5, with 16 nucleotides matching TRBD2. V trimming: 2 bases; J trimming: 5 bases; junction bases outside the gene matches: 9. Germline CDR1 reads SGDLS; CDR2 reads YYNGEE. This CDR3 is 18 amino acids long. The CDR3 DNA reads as TGTGCCAGCAGCGTCCGCGGGACTAGCGGGGGGGCCCGGGAGACCCAGTACTTC. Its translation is CASSVRGTSGGARETQYF.

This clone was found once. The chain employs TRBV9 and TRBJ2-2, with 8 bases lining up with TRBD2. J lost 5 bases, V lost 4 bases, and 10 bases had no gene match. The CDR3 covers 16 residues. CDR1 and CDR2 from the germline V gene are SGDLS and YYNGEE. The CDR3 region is CASSLAGGAPTGELFF. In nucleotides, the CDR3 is TGTGCCAGCAGCCTCGCGGGGGGAGCTCCAACCGGGGAGCTGTTTTTT.

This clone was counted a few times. CDR3 nucleotide sequence: TGTGCCAGTAGAAGATCGGGTTGGAGCAATCAGCCCCAGCATTTT. Translated, it gives CASRRSGWSNQPQHF. The chain uses TRBV19 and TRBJ1-5, with no clear D. Germline values: CDR1 LNHDA, CDR2 SQIVND (reference sequence). V was shortened by 6 bases and J by 1 base, with 13 bases between the two germline ends. The CDR3 contains 15 residues.